The sequence of this T cell receptor (beta chain) was determined in a study of blood T cell repertoires in COVID-19. Across the whole study: The origin of the acute and convalescent COVID-19 samples was the United States, Italy and Spain. PBMCs, B-cell-depleted T cells, or T cells provided the cDNA or gDNA that made up the material.

As processed by the authors: Amplification of reference gene primers provided the estimated nucleated cell counts. Profiled with immunoSEQ multiplex PCR; TCRdb holds only in-frame clones, not every one. The V and J calls and the clone size are those of that table, but D and trimming were determined from the DNA. The sample consists of about 200,000 clones, 86% of them appearing once. The sample comprised peripheral blood. The TCR originated in a woman aged 70 to 79 with acute or convalescent COVID-19.

Here the CDR3 DNA reads TGCAGTGCTAGTGGGACAGGGAATGAAAAACTGTTTTTT. It specifies CSASGTGNEKLFF. The chain combines TRBV20-1 with TRBJ1-4; 9 nucleotides agree with TRBD1. Germline CDR1 and CDR2: DFQATT and SNEGSKA (reference sequence). V lost 3 bases and J lost 5; bases outside the gene matches: 1. The CDR3 totals 13 residues.